Each of the 7 T cell receptor beta chains below was sequenced from the same sample in a study of vaccination effects on CD4 cells after COVID-19. For these receptors, no antigen is known. The method was immunoSEQ multiplex PCR; TCRdb's version includes in-frame clones alone and lacks a portion of them. This table holds around 30,000 clones, roughly 70% found once. Peptide-pool stimulation followed by sequencing identified expanded antigen-specific CD4+ clonotypes in the ViraFEST assay. The culture ran for approximately 10 days, and then CD4+ T cells were isolated. Everyone in the study got two shots of either the BNT162b2 or mRNA-1273 vaccine. The source was CD4+ T cells from PBMCs cultured with HCoV-NL63 spike peptides, collected after COVID-19 vaccination. The receptors were gathered from a human donor who received a COVID-19 vaccine.

The CDR3 protein is CASSPVASNEQYF. In DNA form, the CDR3 reads TGTGCCAGCAGTCCCGTTGCTAGCAACGAGCAGTACTTC. The chain joins TRBV12-3 or TRBV12-4 to TRBJ2-7; D is perhaps TRBD2 (5 bases). With 5 bases removed from V and 5 bases from J, the gap between germline ends came to 13 bases. The CDR3 consists of 13 residues.

The CDR3 sequence: CASRRTGGDEQFF. The CDR3 coding sequence is TGTGCCAGCAGACGGACAGGGGGCGATGAGCAGTTCTTC. This chain connects TRBV13 to TRBJ2-1; 11 bases agree with TRBD1. The CDR3 runs 13 residues. Germline trimming cut 6 bases from V and 8 bases from J; bases unmatched to any gene: 3. The germline CDR1 and CDR2 sequences are PRHDT and FYEKMQ (reference sequence).

This chain joins TRBV5-1 and TRBJ2-1; 10 bases map to TRBD1. The CDR3 sequence is 15 residues long. The germline V gene encodes CDR1 SGHRS and CDR2 YFSETQ. The V gene end was trimmed by 1 base and the J gene end by 8 bases; junction bases not matched to a gene: 6. The CDR3 nucleotides are TGCGCCAGCAGCTTGACGGACAGGGGGAAGGATGAGCAGTTCTTC. This sequence encodes CASSLTDRGKDEQFF.

The gene calls are TRBV5-5 and TRBJ2-1, with D perhaps TRBD2 (5 bases). Deletions cut 2 bases from V and 6 bases from J, with 9 bases between. Germline values: CDR1 SGHKS, CDR2 YYEKEE (reference sequence). The CDR3 has 13 amino acids. The CDR3 protein is CASSFPDFNEQFF. CDR3 sequence (DNA): TGTGCCAGCAGCTTTCCGGACTTCAATGAGCAGTTCTTC. Together with reference TRBV5-5 and TRBJ2-1, the CDR3 gives the full variable domain: DAGVTQSPTHLIKTRGQQVTLRCSPISGHKSVSWYQQVLGQGPQFIFQYYEKEERGRGNFPDRFSARQFPNYSSELNVNALLLGDSALYLCASSFPDFNEQFFGPGTRLTVL.

V gene TRBV12-5 combines with J gene TRBJ2-1; 8 nucleotides line up with TRBD1. V shed 2 bases and J 6 bases; nucleotides not matched to a gene: 15. The CDR3 runs 18 residues. Germline values: CDR1 LGHNT, CDR2 FRNRAP. The CDR3 DNA reads as TGTGCTAGTGGTTTGCCCGCAGCAGGGGGCGCGGTATCCAATGAGCAGTTCTTC. The encoded protein is CASGLPAAGGAVSNEQFF.

The rearrangement joins TRBV3-1 (or the pseudogene TRBV3-2) to TRBJ2-2; D unresolved. Germline CDR1 LGHDT, CDR2 YNNKEL (reference sequence). Trimming cost V 1 base and J 0 bases, with 3 bases left between them. This CDR3 has 14 amino acids. This chain's CDR3 is CASSQVTNTGELFF. CDR3 nucleotides: TGTGCCAGCAGCCAAGTGACGAACACCGGGGAGCTGTTTTTT.

The chain joins TRBV28 to TRBJ2-7; 9 bases agree with TRBD1. The CDR3 totals 14 residues. V lost 7 bases and J lost 5; bases outside the gene matches: 9. The V gene's germline CDR1 is MDHEN and CDR2 SYDVKM. The CDR3 nucleotides read TGTGCCAGCACCCCCGGGACAGGGCTTGACGAGCAGTACTTC. Residues: CASTPGTGLDEQYF.